The present TCR beta chain was sequenced within a study of T cells in Graves' hyperthyroidism and ophthalmopathy (dated by TCRdb to 2018 to 2020). For the wider study: Peripheral blood samples were taken at initial diagnosis, before any treatment was given. To identify TCR V-J signatures that set the groups apart, the researchers used a discovery cohort of 100 patients, made up of about 44 with Graves' ophthalmopathy and around 58 with stable Graves' hyperthyroidism. In about 6 Graves' hyperthyroidism patients, the study also compared T-cell repertoires from thyroid tissue with T-cell repertoires from blood. Once sampling was done, hyperthyroidism patients were given methimazole at a starting dose of 30 mg daily, whereas ophthalmopathy patients were given high-dose intravenous methylprednisolone. The paper describes TCR Vbeta CDR3 sequencing of 140 or so peripheral blood samples, made up of roughly 45 ophthalmopathy patients, 70 to 75 hyperthyroidism patients and about 17 progressor patients. Prospective prediction of ophthalmopathy was tested in an independent validation cohort consisting of 18 to 20 hyperthyroidism patients and 15 or so patients who later progressed to ophthalmopathy. The 100 discovery patients were randomly split 7:3 into training and test sets.

Amplification of TCR beta CDR3 regions was carried out from RNA transcripts. A first-round RT-PCR of the TCR CDR3 used the HTBI primer set with the Qiagen OneStep RT-PCR kit. Libraries were constructed in a second round of multiplex PCR, after which size selection and purification were carried out. Paired-end sequencing of the libraries was performed with 100 bp reads on an Illumina HiSeq2000. The study's processing was this. SOAPnuke was used to process the raw data, removing reads that contained adapters or uncalled bases, had a mean Phred below 15, or lacked an exact match to the constant primer or identifier. High-quality paired reads were merged using COPE v1.2.5, and each unique nucleotide sequence was defined as a clonotype. Clonotypes were aligned to IMGT TRBV, TRBD and TRBJ reference segments using MiTCR v1.1. Only V-J combinations with frequency above 0.0001, covering about 99% of repertoires, were analysed. The TCS score was defined as F50 (clonal expansion) divided by E x V (chaos), with BLOSUM62-based TCRdist calculated between CDR3 peptides within each V-J. Welch's t-statistics and random forest reduced roughly 540 V-J features to under 15, which were used in a naive Bayes classifier (R e1071). TCRdb ran its own pipeline on the public reads, namely fastp trimming at Q25 and MiXCR clone calling, and kept in-frame beta chains. Rows merge per CDR3 protein into single entries with the most common DNA and genes. These V and J calls derive from TCRdb rather than the authors' analysis. The sample has 300,000 or so distinct CDR3 sequences on record, about 15% of them singletons. Approximately 35% of the sample lies in the top ten.

This clonotype was seen repeatedly, ten times or more. Its antigen has not been determined. No per-base quality is available; no much larger clone lies one base away. On the study overall, not on this receptor specifically: Most expanded thyroid clonotypes (frequency above 0.001) were also found in blood, which suggests that blood repertoires may mirror thyroid immune responses. No statistical method was used to set the sample size in advance, and investigators knew the group allocation. In validation, the model predicted progression to ophthalmopathy with approximately 70% sensitivity and less than 75% specificity, a median of about 6 months before onset. Ophthalmopathy was separated from stable hyperthyroidism by a 13 V-J signature model, with approximately 86% sensitivity and about 81% specificity obtained in cross-validation and 80%/75% obtained in testing.

Graves' hyperthyroidism was defined as stable when no progression to ophthalmopathy occurred over 18 months of follow-up. Hyperthyroidism patients were newly diagnosed, with disease duration under 2 months, and aged 18 to 65 years. Any patient with an uncontrolled infection, another autoimmune disease, pregnancy or lactation was excluded. Clinical symptoms, serum thyroxine and TRAb, thyroid ultrasound, and orbital computed tomography formed the basis for the diagnoses. PBMCs were separated from 10 ml of fresh peripheral blood using Ficoll-Paque density gradient centrifugation. Trizol reagent was used to extract total RNA, and RNA quality was then checked on an Agilent 2100 Bioanalyzer. The CDR3, from cysteine to phenylalanine, totals 15 residues. Here the CDR3 DNA is all that survives: 45 bases in frame from base 1. The junction shows trimming of 6 bases on V and 0 bases on J, plus 12 bases between the germline ends. From a lookup of the germline V gene, CDR1 and CDR2 are KGHSH and LQKENI.

The clonotype comes from a man aged 25 to 40 with Graves' hyperthyroidism. Sample: blood. The chain couples TRBV18 to TRBJ1-5; no D gene call is confident. Read as DNA, the sequence is TGTGCCAGCTCGCGAAACCATAATAGCAATCAGCCCCAGCATTTT. Its amino acids are CASSRNHNSNQPQHF. The variable domain in full, with residues beyond the CDR3 obtained from the reference TRBV18 and TRBJ1-5 genes, is NAGVMQNPRHLVRRRGQEARLRCSPMKGHSHVYWYRQLPEEGLKFMVYLQKENIIDESGMPKERFSAEFPKEGPSILRIQQVVRGDSAAYFCASSRNHNSNQPQHFGDGTRLSIL.